The sequence of this T cell receptor beta chain was determined in a study of T cell responses to AZD1222 COVID-19 vaccine. Points from the study as a whole: Spike-specific TCR breadth and depth rose after two AZD1222 doses. Only after the peak T cell response were repertoires sampled. Donors were chiefly white British, with a greater number of females, and clonal diversity was perhaps underestimated. Reports indicate that nearly half of spike-specific TCRs are directed at unmutated variant regions.

To note about this clone: Its antigen is as yet unknown.

Here immunoSEQ multiplex PCR was the method, and the copy in TCRdb shows in-frame clones only, minus some. The data contain roughly 200,000 clones, roughly nine tenths of them singletons. This CDR3 has 16 amino acids. V shed 5 bases and J shed 5 bases, with 16 bases lying between them. Germline V CDR1 and CDR2: MDHEN, SYDVKM. V usage is TRBV28 and J usage is TRBJ1-6, with a possible D match to TRBD1 (5 bases). The source is an adult who received the MenACWY meningococcal vaccine as a control. The sequenced sample was peripheral blood, obtained 28 days after the second dose of the MenACWY control vaccine. The CDR3 region is CASSDPGTANNSPLHF. CDR3 sequence (DNA): TGTGCCAGCAGTGACCCCGGGACGGCAAATAATTCACCCCTCCACTTT.